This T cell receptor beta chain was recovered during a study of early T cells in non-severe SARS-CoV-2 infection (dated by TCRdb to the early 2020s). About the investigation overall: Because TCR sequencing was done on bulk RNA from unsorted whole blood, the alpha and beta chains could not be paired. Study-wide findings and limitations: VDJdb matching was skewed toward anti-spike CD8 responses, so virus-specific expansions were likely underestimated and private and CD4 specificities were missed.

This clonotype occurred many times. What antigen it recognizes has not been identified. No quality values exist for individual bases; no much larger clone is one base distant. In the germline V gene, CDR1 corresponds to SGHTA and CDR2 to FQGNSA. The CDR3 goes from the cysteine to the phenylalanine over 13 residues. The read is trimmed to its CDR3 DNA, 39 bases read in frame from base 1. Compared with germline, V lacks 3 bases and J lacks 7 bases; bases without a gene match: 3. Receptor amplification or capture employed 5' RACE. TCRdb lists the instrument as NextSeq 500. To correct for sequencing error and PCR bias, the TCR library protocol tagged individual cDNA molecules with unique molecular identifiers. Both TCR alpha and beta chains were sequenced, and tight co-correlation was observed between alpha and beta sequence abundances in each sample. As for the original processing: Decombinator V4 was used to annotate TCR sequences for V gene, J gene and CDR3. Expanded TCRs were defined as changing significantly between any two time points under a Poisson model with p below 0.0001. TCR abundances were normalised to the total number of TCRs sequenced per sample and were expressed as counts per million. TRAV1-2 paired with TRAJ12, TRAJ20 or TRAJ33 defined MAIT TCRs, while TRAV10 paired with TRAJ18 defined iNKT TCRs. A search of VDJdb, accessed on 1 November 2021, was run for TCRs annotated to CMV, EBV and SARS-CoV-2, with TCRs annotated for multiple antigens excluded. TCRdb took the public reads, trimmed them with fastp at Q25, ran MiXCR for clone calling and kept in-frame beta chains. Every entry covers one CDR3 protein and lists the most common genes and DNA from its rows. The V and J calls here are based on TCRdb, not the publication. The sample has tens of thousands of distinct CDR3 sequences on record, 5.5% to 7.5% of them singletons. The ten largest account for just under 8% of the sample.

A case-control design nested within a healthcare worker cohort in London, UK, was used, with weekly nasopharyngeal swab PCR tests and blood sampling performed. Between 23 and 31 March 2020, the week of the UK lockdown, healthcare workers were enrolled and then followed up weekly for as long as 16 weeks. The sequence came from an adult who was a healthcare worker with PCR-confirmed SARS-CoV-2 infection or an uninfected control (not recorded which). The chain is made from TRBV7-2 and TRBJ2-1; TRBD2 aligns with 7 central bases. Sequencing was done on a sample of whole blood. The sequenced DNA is TGTGCCAGCAGCTTCGCGGGAGTGAATGAGCAGTTCTTC. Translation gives CASSFAGVNEQFF. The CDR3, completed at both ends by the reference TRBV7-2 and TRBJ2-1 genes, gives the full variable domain GAGVSQSPSNKVTEKGKDVELRCDPISGHTALYWYRQSLGQGLEFLIYFQGNSAPDKSGLPSDRFSAERTGGSVSTLTIQRTQQEDSAVYLCASSFAGVNEQFFGPGTRLTVL.